These T cell receptor beta chains were read from a single sample in a study of blood T cell repertoires in COVID-19. Measured with immunoSEQ multiplex PCR; TCRdb has only the in-frame clones, and not every one. The table lists about 170,000 clones, approximately 86% of them singletons. Source material: peripheral blood. The receptors here all came from a man aged 65 to 85 with acute or convalescent COVID-19. CDR3s include the opening cysteine and the closing phenylalanine or tryptophan. The D gene is left open where the match is weak. Size tells how often a clone was seen (once, few, many) or the class of an expanded clone, and some rows leave it out.

CDR3 protein,CDR3 DNA,clone size,D gene,V gene,J gene
CASSSLGAAGYEQYF,TGTGCCAGCAGCTCCCTTGGGGCGGCAGGCTACGAGCAGTACTTC,-,-,TRBV4-2,TRBJ2-7
CASSILTAGANYGYTF,TGTGCCAGTAGTATTCTAACGGCTGGAGCTAACTATGGCTACACCTTC,once,-,TRBV19,TRBJ1-2
CASSASGRAAYNEQFF,TGTGCCAGCAGCGCCAGCGGGAGGGCCGCCTACAATGAGCAGTTCTTC,-,TRBD2,TRBV9,TRBJ2-1
CASSPVSNTEAFF,TGTGCCAGCAGCCCCGTTTCGAACACTGAAGCTTTCTTT,-,-,TRBV7-3,TRBJ1-1
CASSLGTRGAGPQHF,TGTGCCAGCAGCTTAGGAACCAGGGGCGCGGGGCCCCAGCATTTT,-,-,TRBV7-6,TRBJ1-5
CASSFAGTGADTQYF,TGTGCCAGCAGCTTTGCCGGGACAGGGGCAGATACGCAGTATTTT,-,TRBD1,TRBV7-3,TRBJ2-3
CASSPSPDRGETQYF,TGTGCCAGTAGTCCGAGCCCCGACAGGGGGGAGACCCAGTACTTC,-,TRBD1,TRBV19,TRBJ2-5
CASSENRGISEAFF,TGCGCCAGCAGTGAGAACAGGGGGATTTCTGAAGCTTTCTTT,-,TRBD1,TRBV10-1,TRBJ1-1
CASSEAYSPLHF,TGCGCCAGCAGTGAAGCCTATTCACCCCTCCACTTT,-,-,TRBV4-3,TRBJ1-6
CASSPMTGLLSSNTGELFF,TGTGCCAGCAGTCCCATGACAGGTCTACTTTCCTCGAACACCGGGGAGCTGTTTTTT,-,-,TRBV28,TRBJ2-2
CASSSTGGRWTEAFF,TGTGCCAGCAGCTCGACAGGGGGCAGGTGGACTGAAGCTTTCTTT,-,TRBD1,TRBV5-4,TRBJ1-1
CAIRVSTGALLGGNEQFF,TGTGCCATCCGAGTGTCCACTGGGGCTCTTTTGGGGGGCAATGAGCAGTTCTTC,-,-,TRBV10-3,TRBJ2-1
CSVETGKGTGELFF,TGCAGCGTGGAGACAGGGAAAGGCACCGGGGAGCTGTTTTTT,once,TRBD1,TRBV29-1,TRBJ2-2